The 29 T cell receptor beta chains given below trace back to one sample, sequenced in a study of blood T cells in healthy people across ages. With a J-beta primer mix and a sample-barcoded 5' primer, a second PCR ran roughly 7 to 11 cycles. TCRdb passed the 5' RACE reads through MiXCR, listing each CDR3 protein once. The sample holds some 1.5 million distinct CDR3 sequences; under 30% are singletons and the top ten take roughly 8.2%. The sequenced sample consisted of blood. The receptors were sampled from a woman aged 25 to 39 in good health.

Points on this clonotype: It may be a read error: a sequence one base away is much more abundant. The genes are TRBV6-5 and TRBJ2-4; D possibly uses TRBD1 or TRBD2 (5 bases each). The end of the DNA aligns better with TRBJ2-5, so the J call may be wrong. The germline V gene has CDR1 MNHEY and CDR2 SVGAGI. There are 15 residues in the CDR3. CDR3 bases: TGTGCCGGCAGTTACATCAGGCCTTGGGGGGAGACCCAGTACTTC. Protein: CAGSYIRPWGETQYF.

In this sample, this clonotype turned up a few times. The CDR3 region is CASSVEGRGGNYNEQFF. CDR3 sequence (DNA): TGTGCCAGCAGCGTAGAGGGGAGGGGAGGGAACTACAATGAGCAGTTCTTC. The chain combines TRBV9 with TRBJ2-1, with TRBD2 matching over 7 bases. V shed 0 bases and J 3 bases; nucleotides not matched to a gene: 9. The CDR3 is made up of 17 amino acids. The germline V gene encodes CDR1 SGDLS and CDR2 YYNGEE. Looking up the rest from reference TRBV9 and TRBJ2-1 gives the full variable domain: DSGVTQTPKHLITATGQRVTLRCSPRSGDLSVYWYQQSLDQGLQFLIQYYNGEERAKGNILERFSAQQFPDLHSELNLSSLELGDSALYFCASSVEGRGGNYNEQFFGPGTRLTVL.

This sequence joins TRBV16 and TRBJ2-1; D is uncertain. This CDR3 is 13 amino acids long. V was cut by 3 bases and J by 7 bases, with 10 bases left in between. Per the germline V gene, CDR1 is KGHSY and CDR2 is FQNENV. CDR3 bases: TGTGCCAGCAGCCAGTCCGTAGGTAATGAGCAGTTCTTC. Residues: CASSQSVGNEQFF.

This clonotype appeared many times. This chain uses TRBV5-1 with TRBJ2-6; D remains ambiguous. V dropped 0 bases and J dropped 0 bases, with 10 bases sitting between them. The CDR3 has 17 residues. Germline values: CDR1 SGHRS, CDR2 YFSETQ. The CDR3 region has the DNA TGCGCCAGCAGCTTGGGGGGTGTCCCCTCTGGGGCCAACGTCCTGACTTTC. Protein: CASSLGGVPSGANVLTF.

The chain uses TRBV6-5 and TRBJ1-5; D possibly corresponds to TRBD1 (5 bases). Deletions cut 5 bases from V and 4 bases from J, with 12 bases between. This CDR3 contains 14 residues. CDR1 and CDR2 from the germline V gene are MNHEY and SVGAGI. CDR3 in amino acids: CASSAGRGNQPQHF. The CDR3, as DNA: TGTGCCAGCAGTGCCGGACGGGGGAATCAGCCCCAGCATTTT.

J is TRBJ2-2 and V is TRBV5-6; TRBD1 matches at 9 bases. The CDR3 loop spans 16 amino acids. Per the germline V gene, CDR1 is SGHDT and CDR2 is YYEEEE. Trimming took 2 bases from V and 4 from J; bases not matched to a gene: 6. CDR3 coding DNA: TGTGCCAGCAGCTTTACAGGGACAGGGTTCACCGGGGAGCTGTTTTTT. It translates to CASSFTGTGFTGELFF. Combining the CDR3 with reference TRBV5-6 and TRBJ2-2 gives the whole variable domain DAGVTQSPTHLIKTRGQQVTLRCSPKSGHDTVSWYQQALGQGPQFIFQYYEEEERQRGNFPDRFSGHQFPNYSSELNVNALLLGDSALYLCASSFTGTGFTGELFFGEGSRLTVL.

The CDR3 DNA reads as TGTGCCAGCAGTTACCCCAGAGACGAGCAGTACTTC. Translation gives CASSYPRDEQYF. The genes are TRBV6-7 and TRBJ2-7; D gene ambiguous. TRBV6-7 qualifies as an ORF whose function is uncertain. V was pared by 2 bases and J by 5 bases, with 7 bases between. The CDR3 loop spans 12 amino acids.

This rearrangement joins TRBV28 to TRBJ1-4, with 9 bases matching TRBD1. The CDR3 runs to 16 residues. Germline V gene lookup returns CDR1 MDHEN and CDR2 SYDVKM. The J segment lost 7 bases and the V segment lost 7 bases, leaving 13 bases of the junction unmatched. CDR3 bases: TGTGCCAGCACCCCCGGACAGGGGATATTGATTGAAAAACTGTTTTTT. Translated, it gives CASTPGQGILIEKLFF.

The chain uses TRBV29-1 and TRBJ2-6; D might be TRBD2 (5 bases). Germline V gene data show CDR1 as SQVTM and CDR2 as ANQGSEA. The CDR3 totals 14 residues. Trimming took off 7 bases at V and 3 bases at J, with 13 bases between the two ends. Written as DNA, the CDR3 is TGCAGCGCCACCACGGGGAGTGGGGCCAACGTCCTGACTTTC. It is translated as CSATTGSGANVLTF. Full variable domain (rest looked up from reference TRBV29-1 and TRBJ2-6): SAVISQKPSRDICQRGTSLTIQCQVDSQVTMMFWYRQQPGQSLTLIATANQGSEATYESGFVIDKFPISRPNLTFSTLTVSNMSPEDSSIYLCSATTGSGANVLTFGAGSRLTVL.

Ten or more counts support this clonotype. The chain uses TRBV4-1 and TRBJ2-7, with 9 bases fitting TRBD2. The CDR3 covers 16 residues. J lost 2 bases, V lost 4 bases, and 9 bases had no gene match. Per germline, CDR1 MGHRA and CDR2 YSYEKL. Written as DNA, the CDR3 is TGCGCCAGCAGCCTACAATCTAGCGGGGAGACCTACGAGCAGTACTTC. Translating gives CASSLQSSGETYEQYF.

This clonotype was counted only a few times. The gene calls are TRBV19 and TRBJ2-1; 7 nucleotides agree with TRBD1. This CDR3 contains 14 residues. Germline loops: CDR1 LNHDA, CDR2 SQIVND (reference sequence). V trimming: 5 bases; J trimming: 5 bases; junction bases outside the gene matches: 6. CDR3 DNA sequence: TGTGCCAGTAGTGAGACAGGGATGAACAATGAGCAGTTCTTC. Translating it yields CASSETGMNNEQFF.

V is TRBV4-1 and J is TRBJ2-2; D not resolved. Trimming shortened V by 1 base and J by 6 bases, and 12 bases separated the two germline ends. The CDR3 is made up of 15 amino acids. The germline gives CDR1 MGHRA, CDR2 YSYEKL. CDR3 residues: CASSQVYSQAGELFF. Written as DNA, the CDR3 is TGCGCCAGCAGCCAAGTGTACTCCCAGGCCGGGGAGCTGTTTTTT.

This clonotype was recorded many times. The CDR3 sequence: CSVDWGRGQYF. CDR3 DNA: TGCAGCGTTGATTGGGGGAGAGGGCAGTACTTC. The J gene is TRBJ2-7, the V gene TRBV29-1, with D tentatively TRBD1 or TRBD2 (5 bases each). The V gene's germline CDR1 is SQVTM and CDR2 ANQGSEA. The CDR3 consists of 11 residues. V was cut by 3 bases and J by 9 bases, with 12 bases left in between.

A single count supports this clonotype. This sequence joins TRBV14 and TRBJ2-1, with 13 positions matching TRBD2. Germline CDR1 and CDR2: SGHDN and FVKESK. The V segment lost 5 bases and the J segment 0 bases; nucleotides outside the gene matches: 4. The CDR3 is 17 amino acids. CDR3 DNA sequence: TGTGCCAGCAGCGGACTAGCGGGGGACCCCTCCTACAATGAGCAGTTCTTC. This sequence encodes CASSGLAGDPSYNEQFF.

This clonotype appeared a few times. The chain carries TRBV19 and TRBJ1-2; D uncertain. V lost 3 bases and J lost 8, with 13 bases in between. The CDR3 has 13 residues. Looked up from germline, CDR1 is LNHDA and CDR2 is SQIVND (reference sequence). Here the CDR3 DNA reads TGTGCCAGTAGTATGACGCCTACGGGGGGCTACACCTTC. It codes for CASSMTPTGGYTF.

Many counts were recorded for this clonotype. J is TRBJ2-7 and V is TRBV25-1; no clear D. Trimming took 5 bases from V and 1 from J, leaving 12 bases between them. Germline CDR1 and CDR2: MGHDK and SYGVNS. The CDR3 totals 14 residues. The CDR3 is CASSFQSFSYEQYF. In DNA, the CDR3 is TGTGCCAGCAGTTTCCAGTCATTTTCCTACGAGCAGTACTTC.

There are many counts of this clonotype. The J gene is TRBJ2-4, the V gene TRBV29-1; 7 bases align to TRBD2. The CDR3 runs to 15 residues. Germline trimming cut 1 base from V and 15 bases from J; bases unmatched to any gene: 18. Germline-derived CDR1 and CDR2 are SQVTM and ANQGSEA. The CDR3 loop reads CSVEAGGGEGVSRYF. The CDR3 coding sequence is TGCAGCGTTGAAGCAGGTGGAGGGGAGGGCGTATCGAGGTACTTC.

This rearrangement joins TRBV2 to TRBJ2-7, with D tentatively TRBD2 (6 bases). Germline V lookup: CDR1 SNHLY, CDR2 FYNNEI. This CDR3 region has 16 residues. V lost 2 bases to trimming and J lost 3 bases, with 17 bases between them. The CDR3 loop reads CASSEPQARRVYEQYF. DNA for the CDR3: TGTGCCAGCAGTGAACCCCAGGCTCGGAGGGTCTACGAGCAGTACTTC. The full variable domain, in which reference TRBV2 and TRBJ2-7 provide the parts outside the CDR3, is EPEVTQTPSHQVTQMGQEVILRCVPISNHLYFYWYRQILGQKVEFLVSFYNNEISEKSEIFDDQFSVERPDGSNFTLKIRSTKLEDSAMYFCASSEPQARRVYEQYFGPGTRLTVT.

This clonotype has at least ten counts. The rearrangement joins TRBV28 to TRBJ2-7; D is undetermined. CDR1 and CDR2 from the germline V gene are MDHEN and SYDVKM. Trimming shortened V by 6 bases and J by 1 base, and 7 bases separated the two germline ends. The CDR3 consists of 12 residues. CDR3 coding DNA: TGTGCCAGCAGCTTAAGGTCCTACGAGCAGTACTTC. This sequence encodes CASSLRSYEQYF.

This clonotype has a handful of counts. The chain uses TRBV6-2 or TRBV6-3 and TRBJ2-1, with a weak D call TRBD2 (6 bases). This CDR3 contains 15 residues. CDR1 is MNHEY and CDR2 is SVGEGT in the germline V gene. Trimming shortened V by 5 bases and J by 7 bases, and 18 bases separated the two germline ends. The CDR3 DNA is TGTGCCAGCAGTCGGCCGGGACTGTGGGGTAATGAGCAGTTCTTC. It yields the protein CASSRPGLWGNEQFF.

About this clonotype itself: One junction end does not reproduce the germline sequence, and a read error may be involved. V gene TRBV2 combines with J gene TRBJ2-1; no clear D gene. This CDR3 has 15 amino acids. CDR1 is SNHLY and CDR2 is FYNNEI in the germline V gene. This CDR3 reads CASSEMGAVYNKQFF. The CDR3 DNA sequence: TGTGCCAGCAGTGAAATGGGTGCGGTTTACAATAAGCAGTTCTTC.

This clonotype has ten or more counts. The chain links TRBV10-2 to TRBJ2-7, with TRBD1 identical over 7 bases. The CDR3 sequence is 17 residues long. The trim removed 4 bases at V and 5 bases at J, leaving 17 bases unmatched. Germline lookup yields CDR1 WSHSY and CDR2 SAAADI. CDR3 DNA sequence: TGCGCCAGCAGTGGGGACCTGGGACAGTCGAAGGAGCACGAGCAGTACTTC. Translated, it gives CASSGDLGQSKEHEQYF.

This rearrangement joins TRBV29-1 to TRBJ1-1; unclear D gene. V lost 4 bases and J lost 8, with 11 bases in between. The length of the CDR3 is 11 residues. The germline gives CDR1 SQVTM, CDR2 ANQGSEA. The CDR3 loop is CSVARLAEAFF. Here the CDR3 DNA reads TGCAGCGTTGCCCGATTAGCGGAAGCTTTCTTT. The variable domain in full, with the rest retrieved from reference TRBV29-1 and TRBJ1-1, is SAVISQKPSRDICQRGTSLTIQCQVDSQVTMMFWYRQQPGQSLTLIATANQGSEATYESGFVIDKFPISRPNLTFSTLTVSNMSPEDSSIYLCSVARLAEAFFGQGTRLTVV.

The chain is built from TRBV7-9 and TRBJ1-1; no clear D. CDR1 and CDR2 from the germline V gene are SEHNR and FQNEAQ (reference sequence). V lost 3 bases and J lost 6, with 8 bases in between. The CDR3 has 12 residues. The CDR3 nucleotides read TGTGCCAGCAGCTTGACAATATCTGAAGCTTTCTTT. Its protein is CASSLTISEAFF.

In regard to this clonotype: A much larger clone is a single base away; this may be a read error. The chain carries TRBV5-1 and TRBJ2-1, with a weak D call TRBD2 (5 bases). The CDR3 extends over 13 amino acids. In germline, CDR1 is SGHRS, CDR2 YFSETQ. The CDR3 nucleotides read TGCGCCTCCCGGGATTACCTCGACAATGAGCGGTTCTTC. Its protein product is CASRDYLDNERFF.

In regard to this clonotype: The DNA is left out, because the CDR3 cannot be placed on it with certainty; the CDR3 is given as TCRdb lists it. The chain recombines TRBV14 with TRBJ1-2; the table's D call, TRBD1, has no DNA check behind it. Termini included, the CDR3 measures 14 amino acids. Germline CDR1 reads SGHDN; CDR2 reads FVKESK. CDR3 amino acids: CASSQVFGAGGYTF.

The V and J genes are TRBV30 and TRBJ1-4; the D is unclear. This CDR3 region has 11 residues. Trimming took off 1 base at V and 4 bases at J, with 1 base between the two ends. Germline V gene sequence: CDR1 GTSNPN, CDR2 SVGIG (reference sequence). In nucleotides, the CDR3 is TGTGCCTGGAGTGGTAATGAAAAACTGTTTTTT. Translated: CAWSGNEKLFF.

Remarks on this clonotype: Germline is not matched at one junction end, which may reflect a read error. The chain is built from TRBV7-9 and TRBJ1-1, with D possibly matching TRBD1 (5 bases). In germline, CDR1 is SEHNR, CDR2 FQNEAQ (reference sequence). This CDR3 contains 15 residues. In DNA form, the CDR3 reads TGTGTCAGCAGCCTAGGCGGGGCGGGTAACACTGAAGCTTTCTTT. Encoded protein: CVSSLGGAGNTEAFF. Drawing the rest from reference TRBV7-9 and TRBJ1-1, the complete variable domain is DTGVSQNPRHKITKRGQNVTFRCDPISEHNRLYWYRQTLGQGPEFLTYFQNEAQLEKSRLLSDRFSAERPKGSFSTLEIQRTEQGDSAMYLCVSSLGGAGNTEAFFGQGTRLTVV.

Only a few counts were recorded for this clonotype. The CDR3 protein is CSAPDLNSNYGYTF. The DNA of the CDR3 is TGCAGCGCCCCGGACCTAAACTCTAACTATGGCTACACCTTC. This sequence joins TRBV29-1 and TRBJ1-2; D call uncertain. The germline gives CDR1 SQVTM, CDR2 ANQGSEA. Trimming left V 7 bases short and J 0 bases short, with 15 bases between. CDR3 length equals 14 residues.